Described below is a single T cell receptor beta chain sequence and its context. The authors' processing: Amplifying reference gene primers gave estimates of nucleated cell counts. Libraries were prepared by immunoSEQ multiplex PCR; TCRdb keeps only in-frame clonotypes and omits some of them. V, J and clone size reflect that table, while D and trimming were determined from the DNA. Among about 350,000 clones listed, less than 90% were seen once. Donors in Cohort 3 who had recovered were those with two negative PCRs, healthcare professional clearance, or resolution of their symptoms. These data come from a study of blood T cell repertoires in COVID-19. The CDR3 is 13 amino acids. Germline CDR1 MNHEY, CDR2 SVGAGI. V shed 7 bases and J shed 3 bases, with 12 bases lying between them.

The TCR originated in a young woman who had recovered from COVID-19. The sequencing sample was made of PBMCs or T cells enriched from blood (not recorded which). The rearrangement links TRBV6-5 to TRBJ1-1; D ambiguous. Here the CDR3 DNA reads TGTGCCAGCACCGGAGACGGTGACACTGAAGCTTTCTTT. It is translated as CASTGDGDTEAFF.